This is a list of T cell receptor beta chains from one sample in a study of T cell changes during pregnancy in multiple sclerosis. Profiled with immunoSEQ multiplex PCR; TCRdb holds only in-frame clones, not every one. The profile shows roughly 29,000 clones, 85% to 90% of them singletons. Sequencing was performed on CD4+ T cells from peripheral blood mononuclear cells, taken in the first trimester of pregnancy. These receptors all come from a female donor in good health, enrolled as a control in a pregnancy study. Both conserved end residues are part of each CDR3. The D gene is left open where the match is weak. Where a row states a size, it is once, few, many or the class of an expanded clone; other rows omit it.

clone size | CDR3 length | J gene | D gene | V gene | CDR3 protein | CDR3 DNA
. | 13 | TRBJ1-2 | TRBD1 | TRBV6-1 | CASRTGGNYGYTF | TGTGCCAGCAGGACAGGGGGCAACTATGGCTACACCTTC
. | 15 | TRBJ2-1 | TRBD2 | TRBV5-1 | CASSWTSGRADEQFF | TGCGCCAGCAGCTGGACTAGCGGGAGGGCAGATGAGCAGTTCTTC
. | 15 | TRBJ1-1 | TRBD1 | TRBV10-3 | CAISNNRGTGTEAFF | TGTGCCATCAGCAATAACAGGGGTACAGGCACTGAAGCTTTCTTT
. | 15 | TRBJ2-3 | . | TRBV4-2 | CASSQDLAPTDTQYF | TGTGCCAGCAGCCAAGATTTAGCCCCAACAGATACGCAGTATTTT
. | 15 | TRBJ2-7 | . | TRBV10-2 | CASSSPGRSSYEQYF | TGCGCCAGCAGTAGCCCGGGAAGAAGCTCCTACGAGCAGTACTTC
medium-sized | 11 | TRBJ1-1 | . | TRBV27 | CASLKQVEAFF | TGTGCCAGCCTAAAGCAAGTTGAAGCTTTCTTT
. | 15 | TRBJ1-4 | TRBD1 | TRBV5-6 | CASSHRGRVVVKLFF | TGTGCCAGCAGCCATAGGGGGCGCGTAGTGGTAAAACTGTTTTTT
. | 11 | TRBJ2-1 | . | TRBV28 | CASMGGREQFF | TGTGCCAGCATGGGGGGTCGTGAGCAGTTCTTC
medium-sized | 15 | TRBJ2-5 | TRBD1 | TRBV6-1 | CASSGFRGLRETQYF | TGTGCCAGCAGTGGATTCAGGGGGTTGAGGGAGACCCAGTACTTC
once | 15 | TRBJ2-7 | . | TRBV5-1 | CASSLGTASSYEQYF | TGCGCCAGCAGCTTGGGGACAGCGAGCTCCTACGAGCAGTACTTC
. | 12 | TRBJ2-1 | . | TRBV19 | CASSVIQGEQFF | TGTGCCAGTAGTGTAATACAGGGTGAGCAGTTCTTC
. | 17 | TRBJ2-6 | TRBD1 | TRBV28 | CASTATGGGPGANVLTF | TGTGCCAGCACCGCGACAGGGGGCGGTCCTGGGGCCAACGTCCTGACTTTC
. | 15 | TRBJ2-3 | TRBD2 | TRBV29-1 | CSVARGGTSTDTQYF | TGCAGCGTTGCGCGCGGGGGGACTAGCACAGATACGCAGTATTTT
. | 17 | TRBJ2-1 | TRBD2 | TRBV7-6 | CASSLPSGGVNYNEQFF | TGTGCCAGCAGCTTACCTAGCGGGGGGGTAAACTACAATGAGCAGTTCTTC
. | 16 | TRBJ2-2 | . | TRBV6-6 | CASSYGIRGRSGELFF | TGTGCCAGCAGTTACGGTATAAGGGGCCGCTCCGGGGAGCTGTTTTTT
. | 14 | TRBJ2-5 | . | TRBV7-8 | CASSFSRGAETQYF | TGTGCCAGCAGCTTTTCCCGGGGGGCAGAGACCCAGTACTTC
. | 15 | TRBJ2-1 | . | TRBV19 | CASSPWARSYNEQFF | TGTGCCAGTAGCCCCTGGGCCCGCTCCTACAATGAGCAGTTCTTC
few | 15 | TRBJ1-1 | . | TRBV6-5 | CASSPGHIMNTEAFF | TGTGCCAGCAGCCCGGGACATATCATGAACACTGAAGCTTTCTTT
. | 15 | TRBJ2-7 | . | TRBV28 | CASSSIRNLVVEQYF | TGTGCCAGCAGTTCTATCCGTAACTTAGTAGTTGAGCAGTACTTC
. | 18 | TRBJ2-3 | TRBD2 | TRBV7-2 | CASSLERAGAKGEDTQYF | TGTGCCAGCAGCTTAGAGCGCGCGGGAGCCAAAGGGGAAGATACGCAGTATTTT
once | 14 | TRBJ2-3 | TRBD1 | TRBV27 | CASSDRDKTDTQYF | TGTGCCAGCAGCGACAGGGACAAGACAGATACGCAGTATTTT
. | 12 | TRBJ1-2 | . | TRBV10-3 | CAISTGTYGYTF | TGTGCCATCAGCACAGGGACCTATGGCTACACCTTC
. | 16 | TRBJ1-1 | TRBD1 | TRBV5-1 | CASSSGQGGYNTEAFF | TGCGCCAGCAGCTCTGGACAGGGGGGATACAACACTGAAGCTTTCTTT
medium-sized | 14 | TRBJ2-2 | TRBD2 | TRBV11-2 | CASSFLREAGELFF | TGTGCCAGCAGCTTTTTGCGGGAGGCCGGGGAGCTGTTTTTT
. | 15 | TRBJ1-4 | . | TRBV4-1 | CASSQGSWPGEKLFF | TGCGCCAGCAGCCAAGGCTCATGGCCAGGTGAAAAACTGTTTTTT
. | 14 | TRBJ2-7 | TRBD1 | TRBV4-1 | CASSIGTGFREQYF | TGCGCCAGCAGCATCGGGACAGGGTTCAGGGAGCAGTACTTC
. | 15 | TRBJ2-2 | . | TRBV4-2 | CASSQDLQGTGELFF | TGTGCCAGCAGCCAAGATCTACAGGGCACCGGGGAGCTGTTTTTT
. | 17 | TRBJ1-2 | . | TRBV5-4 | CASSLDVSGQLNYGYTF | TGTGCCAGCAGCTTGGATGTTTCCGGACAGCTCAACTATGGCTACACCTTC
. | 15 | TRBJ1-3 | . | TRBV11-2 | CASSLRDYSGNTIYF | TGTGCCAGCAGCCTGAGAGACTACTCTGGAAACACCATATATTTT
. | 16 | TRBJ1-1 | . | TRBV5-5 | CASSFGVGQGNTEAFF | TGTGCCAGCAGCTTTGGGGTAGGGCAGGGGAACACTGAAGCTTTCTTT
once | 13 | TRBJ1-1 | . | TRBV7-9 | CASSPPLNTEAFF | TGTGCCAGCAGCCCCCCATTGAACACTGAAGCTTTCTTT
. | 14 | TRBJ2-7 | . | TRBV27 | CASSPGTESPRQYF | TGTGCCAGCAGTCCCGGGACTGAAAGCCCACGGCAGTACTTC
. | 15 | TRBJ2-2 | . | TRBV6-5 | CASTKGGRKIGELFF | TGTGCCAGCACTAAGGGGGGGCGAAAGATCGGGGAGCTGTTTTTT
. | 15 | TRBJ2-7 | TRBD2 | TRBV9 | CASSVEGGARNEQYF | TGTGCCAGCAGCGTAGAGGGAGGGGCACGGAACGAGCAGTACTTC
. | 17 | TRBJ2-4 | . | TRBV4-1 | CASSRLGITIAKNIQYF | TGCGCCAGCAGCCGCCTCGGGATTACTATAGCCAAAAACATTCAGTACTTC
. | 14 | TRBJ2-4 | . | TRBV9 | CASSVDPQENIQYF | TGTGCCAGCAGCGTAGATCCGCAGGAAAACATTCAGTACTTC
. | 14 | TRBJ2-3 | . | TRBV5-6 | CASSLAGSTDTQYF | TGTGCCAGCAGCTTGGCAGGGAGCACAGATACGCAGTATTTT
. | 14 | TRBJ2-5 | TRBD2 | TRBV6-1 | CASSVPGLEETQYF | TGTGCCAGCAGTGTACCGGGACTAGAGGAGACCCAGTACTTC
. | 14 | TRBJ1-2 | . | TRBV6-1 | CASSEVDSSYGYTF | TGTGCCAGCAGTGAGGTAGACAGCAGCTATGGCTACACCTTC
. | 18 | TRBJ1-2 | TRBD1 | TRBV7-2 | CASSPTGTGGSLFIGYTF | TGTGCCAGCAGCCCCACCGGGACAGGGGGTTCCCTCTTTATTGGCTACACCTTC
. | 15 | TRBJ2-3 | TRBD1 | TRBV28 | CASSSYRGFADTQYF | TGTGCCAGCAGTTCGTACAGGGGATTCGCAGATACGCAGTATTTT
. | 14 | TRBJ2-7 | TRBD1 | TRBV6-1 | CASRMTGSSYEQYF | TGTGCCAGCAGGATGACAGGGTCCTCCTACGAGCAGTACTTC
. | 14 | TRBJ1-5 | . | TRBV18 | CASSTGMANQPQHF | TGTGCCAGCTCGACCGGGATGGCCAATCAGCCCCAGCATTTT
. | 14 | TRBJ1-2 | TRBD1 | TRBV7-2 | CASSRDRSNYGYTF | TGTGCCAGCAGCCGGGACAGATCTAACTATGGCTACACCTTC
. | 14 | TRBJ1-1 | . | TRBV29-1 | CSATQRGLMTEAFF | TGCAGCGCTACCCAAAGGGGGTTGATGACTGAAGCTTTCTTT
once | 17 | TRBJ2-3 | . | TRBV28 | CASSHPLYKRSTDTQYF | TGTGCCAGCAGCCATCCTTTATATAAGCGGAGCACAGATACGCAGTATTTT
. | 17 | TRBJ2-4 | TRBD2 | TRBV27 | CASSSGTSGLAKNIQYF | TGTGCCAGCAGTTCCGGGACTAGCGGGCTAGCCAAAAACATTCAGTACTTC